A single sample gave rise to the 28 T cell receptor beta chains below, sequenced in a study of cytomegalovirus exposure and HLA in healthy donors. The study ran its PCR with 60 Vbeta and 13 Jbeta primers. Profiling relied on immunoSEQ multiplex PCR, and the TCRdb table lists in-frame clones only, not all of them. Found here are roughly 100,000 clones, about 77% of them singletons; the top ten hold 4.5% to 6%. The sequenced material came from PBMCs. Receptors originate from a woman aged 40 to 49 in good health and CMV-seronegative.

The chain joins TRBV2 to TRBJ2-7; TRBD1 matches at 7 bases. CDR1 and CDR2 from the germline V gene are SNHLY and FYNNEI. V trimming: 4 bases; J trimming: 2 bases; junction bases outside the gene matches: 5. The CDR3 is 14 amino acids. The CDR3 DNA sequence: TGTGCCAGCAGTGGGGGACAGCTTGCCTACGAGCAGTACTTC. It encodes CASSGGQLAYEQYF.

The count of this clone is one. The chain recombines TRBV30 with TRBJ2-5; 7 bases agree with TRBD2. The CDR3 spans 12 residues. Trimming at V came to 8 bases and at J to 3 bases, leaving 6 bases not matched to a gene. Germline lookup yields CDR1 GTSNPN and CDR2 SVGIG (reference sequence). This chain's CDR3 is CARGSGEETQYF. The DNA of the CDR3 is TGTGCCCGAGGGAGCGGGGAAGAGACCCAGTACTTC. The variable domain in full, with the rest retrieved from reference TRBV30 and TRBJ2-5, is SQTIHQWPATLVQPVGSPLSLECTVEGTSNPNLYWYRQAAGRGLQLLFYSVGIGQISSEVPQNLSASRPQDRQFILSSKKLLLSDSGFYLCARGSGEETQYFGPGTRLLVL.

The chain employs TRBV29-1 and TRBJ2-7; D might be TRBD1 (6 bases). V dropped 4 bases and J dropped 3 bases, with 10 bases sitting between them. Germline assignment: CDR1 SQVTM and CDR2 ANQGSEA. The CDR3 runs 12 residues. In DNA, the CDR3 is TGCAGCGTTGGAATACAGGGCTACGAGCAGTACTTC. Translating it yields CSVGIQGYEQYF.

The chain has TRBV13 and TRBJ1-2, with D tentatively TRBD1 (6 bases). There are 13 residues in the CDR3. Germline values: CDR1 PRHDT, CDR2 FYEKMQ (reference sequence). V gave up 5 bases and J gave up 2 bases, with 9 bases separating them. Written as DNA, the CDR3 is TGTGCCAGCAGCGCACAGGGAAACTATGGCTACACCTTC. This sequence encodes CASSAQGNYGYTF.

This clone has a handful of counts. This chain uses TRBV11-2 with TRBJ2-7, with 11 bases lining up with TRBD1. Germline assignment: CDR1 SGHAT and CDR2 FQNNGV. The junction had 10 bases not matched to a gene; V was cut back by 5 bases and J by 7 bases. The CDR3 covers 15 residues. As DNA, the CDR3 is TGTGCCAGCAGCAGTGGGACAGGGGGAATTGGGGAGCAGTACTTC. Residues: CASSSGTGGIGEQYF. The entire variable domain, with the rest obtained from reference TRBV11-2 and TRBJ2-7, is as follows: EAGVAQSPRYKIIEKRQSVAFWCNPISGHATLYWYQQILGQGPKLLIQFQNNGVVDDSQLPKDRFSAERLKGVDSTLKIQPAKLEDSAVYLCASSSGTGGIGEQYFGPGTRLTVT.

The genes are TRBV7-2 and TRBJ2-7, with TRBD2 matching over 9 bases. The CDR3 runs 15 residues. The germline V gene has CDR1 SGHTA and CDR2 FQGNSA. The V segment lost 1 base and the J segment 7 bases; nucleotides outside the gene matches: 8. The CDR3 sequence: CASSLEVSGGYEQYF. The CDR3 DNA reads as TGTGCCAGCAGCTTAGAGGTTAGCGGGGGTTATGAGCAGTACTTC.

V usage is TRBV12-5 and J usage is TRBJ2-5; 12 bases match TRBD2. J was trimmed by 1 base and V by 6 bases; bases with no gene match: 9. Per germline, CDR1 LGHNT and CDR2 FRNRAP. This CDR3 region has 17 residues. The CDR3 sequence: CASGWALAGGPQETQYF. CDR3 coding DNA: TGTGCTAGTGGCTGGGCCCTAGCGGGGGGGCCCCAAGAGACCCAGTACTTC.

V and J are TRBV5-6 and TRBJ2-7; TRBD2 agrees at 7 bases. The CDR3 is 16 residues long. After removal of 0 bases from V and 2 bases from J, the junction contained 8 bases not matched to a gene. Germline values: CDR1 SGHDT, CDR2 YYEEEE. The CDR3 bases are TGTGCCAGCAGCTTGGTATTCGAGCGGGGTCCCTACGAGCAGTACTTC. Translated: CASSLVFERGPYEQYF.

The chain joins TRBV19 to TRBJ1-5; possible D gene TRBD1, 6 bases. V lost 6 bases and J 1 base, leaving 13 bases between the germline ends. The CDR3 is 15 amino acids. Germline CDR1 is LNHDA and CDR2 is SQIVND (reference sequence). CDR3 sequence: CASSINRASNQPQHF. The DNA of the CDR3 is TGTGCCAGTAGCATTAACAGGGCCAGCAATCAGCCCCAGCATTTT.

This chain links TRBV2 with TRBJ1-5; TRBD1 matches 10 bases. J lost 6 bases, V lost 4 bases, and 0 bases had no gene match. CDR3 length equals 13 residues. Germline values: CDR1 SNHLY, CDR2 FYNNEI. Here the CDR3 DNA reads TGTGCCAGCAGTGGGGACAGGGGTCAGCCCCAGCATTTT. This sequence encodes CASSGDRGQPQHF.

A single count supports this clone. The chain combines TRBV4-3 with TRBJ2-2; perhaps TRBD1 as D (5 bases). Trimming stripped 2 bases from V and 4 bases from J, with 5 bases between. The CDR3 extends over 13 amino acids. Germline loops: CDR1 LGHNA, CDR2 YSLEER. CDR3 protein: CASSQQGTGELFF. In nucleotides, the CDR3 is TGCGCCAGCAGCCAACAGGGCACCGGGGAGCTGTTTTTT.

The chain combines TRBV27 with TRBJ1-4; D is unresolved. The V and J ends lost 4 bases and 6 bases respectively, with 15 bases between them. The germline gives CDR1 MNHEY, CDR2 SMNVEV (reference sequence). This CDR3 is built from 15 residues. CDR3 DNA: TGTGCCAGCAGTTCCCTGACTGGCGGAGATGAAAAACTGTTTTTT. Translation gives CASSSLTGGDEKLFF.

The V call is TRBV2, the J call TRBJ2-6, with 9 bases that match TRBD2. Germline values: CDR1 SNHLY, CDR2 FYNNEI. The J segment lost 0 bases and the V segment lost 3 bases, leaving 0 bases of the junction unmatched. This CDR3 contains 16 residues. The CDR3 loop is CASSERGGSGANVLTF. Here the CDR3 DNA reads TGTGCCAGCAGTGAGCGGGGGGGCTCTGGGGCCAACGTCCTGACTTTC.

This clone came up a few times. V usage is TRBV7-2 and J usage is TRBJ2-3; D remains ambiguous. Trimming shortened V by 2 bases and J by 7 bases, and 16 bases separated the two germline ends. The CDR3 consists of 15 residues. Per germline, CDR1 SGHTA and CDR2 FQGNSA. The CDR3 reads CASSLKLLAVYTQYF. The CDR3 DNA reads as TGTGCCAGCAGCTTAAAGTTGCTGGCGGTATATACGCAGTATTTT.

This clone was seen only once. The chain couples TRBV5-1 to TRBJ2-5, with 7 bases identical to TRBD1. Germline loops: CDR1 SGHRS, CDR2 YFSETQ. V was clipped by 3 bases and J by 5 bases; unmatched bases: 7. The CDR3 extends over 14 amino acids. The CDR3 DNA is TGCGCCAGCAGCTCATGGACAGGAGCGGAGACCCAGTACTTC. This translates into CASSSWTGAETQYF.

This chain joins TRBV15 and TRBJ1-3; TRBD1 matches 7 bases. CDR3 length: 15 amino acids. V trimming: 1 base; J trimming: 1 base; junction bases outside the gene matches: 1. Germline CDR1 and CDR2: LNHNV and YYDKDF (reference sequence). The CDR3 DNA reads TGTGCCACCAGCAGAGCGACAGGGTCTGGAAACACCATATATTTT. It encodes CATSRATGSGNTIYF.

The chain recombines TRBV29-1 with TRBJ2-1, with D hard to call. V lost 0 bases to trimming and J lost 7 bases, with 10 bases between them. CDR3 length: 13 residues. Germline V gene data show CDR1 as SQVTM and CDR2 as ANQGSEA. Here the CDR3 reads CSVEDRQRNEQFF. The CDR3 DNA sequence: TGCAGCGTTGAAGACAGGCAAAGGAATGAGCAGTTCTTC.

Remarks on this clone: This sequence is one base from a far larger clone and is likely a read error. This chain links TRBV4-3 with TRBJ1-1; no reliable D call. V lost 0 bases, J lost 2 bases, and 13 bases lay in between. The CDR3 totals 16 residues. The V gene's germline CDR1 is LGHNA and CDR2 YSLEER. The DNA of the CDR3 is TGCGCCAGCAGCCAAGATGACTGGGTGCTCAACACTGAAGCTTTCTTT. Protein sequence: CASSQDDWVLNTEAFF.

This rearrangement joins TRBV29-1 to TRBJ1-2; no firm D call. Germline V gene lookup returns CDR1 SQVTM and CDR2 ANQGSEA. The CDR3 loop spans 13 amino acids. Trimming took off 5 bases at V and 0 bases at J, with 10 bases between the two ends. The CDR3 DNA reads as TGCAGCGTTCCGACGACATCTAACTATGGCTACACCTTC. Its protein product is CSVPTTSNYGYTF. Complete variable domain (other parts from reference TRBV29-1 and TRBJ1-2): SAVISQKPSRDICQRGTSLTIQCQVDSQVTMMFWYRQQPGQSLTLIATANQGSEATYESGFVIDKFPISRPNLTFSTLTVSNMSPEDSSIYLCSVPTTSNYGYTFGSGTRLTVV.

This clone occurred once. J is TRBJ1-5 and V is TRBV5-1; a weak D match, TRBD1 (6 bases). The CDR3 is made up of 14 amino acids. Germline CDR1 SGHRS, CDR2 YFSETQ. The V gene lost 0 bases and the J gene lost 6 bases, with 10 bases spanning the gap. The CDR3 nucleotides are TGCGCCAGCAGCTTGGGAACCAGGGGTCAGCCCCAGCATTTT. This gives the protein CASSLGTRGQPQHF.

Written as DNA, the CDR3 is TGTGCCAGCAGTTTTGGTGGGACAGGGGGCTACGAGCAGTACTTC. Its protein product is CASSFGGTGGYEQYF. The chain employs TRBV27 and TRBJ2-5; 11 bases match TRBD1. The DNA end favors TRBJ2-7, so the J call may be wrong. The CDR3 has 15 residues. Germline V gene sequence: CDR1 MNHEY, CDR2 SMNVEV (reference sequence).

This clone has only a few counts. This sequence joins TRBV10-2 and TRBJ1-4, with TRBD1 matching over 9 bases. This CDR3 region has 15 residues. CDR1 is WSHSY and CDR2 is SAAADI in the germline V gene. The ends lost 3 bases at V and 8 bases at J; junction bases unmatched: 7. CDR3: CASSESGTGREKLFF. In nucleotides, the CDR3 is TGCGCCAGCAGTGAAAGTGGGACAGGGAGGGAAAAACTGTTTTTT.

V usage is TRBV14 and J usage is TRBJ2-7, with 7 bases matching TRBD1. The CDR3 is 14 amino acids. Trimming cost V 2 bases and J 2 bases; bases outside gene matches: 3. Germline CDR1 SGHDN, CDR2 FVKESK. The CDR3 loop is CASSQPGQPYEQYF. The DNA of the CDR3 is TGTGCCAGCAGCCAACCGGGACAGCCCTACGAGCAGTACTTC.

The chain has TRBV7-9 and TRBJ1-1; D not certain. CDR3 length equals 13 residues. V was clipped by 5 bases and J by 2 bases, with 9 bases between them. Germline V gene lookup returns CDR1 SEHNR and CDR2 FQNEAQ (reference sequence). CDR3 region: CASSTEGNTEAFF. The CDR3 DNA sequence: TGTGCCAGCAGCACCGAGGGCAACACTGAAGCTTTCTTT.

The chain joins TRBV4-2 to TRBJ1-2, with TRBD1 as a possible D gene (6 bases). CDR3 length: 16 residues. Germline CDR1 is LGHNA and CDR2 is YNFKEQ. The germline V and J ends were trimmed by 0 bases and 3 bases, with 14 bases remaining between them. CDR3 DNA: TGTGCCAGCAGCCAAGAACAGGGCACTTTTGACTATGGCTACACCTTC. Amino acid sequence: CASSQEQGTFDYGYTF.

CDR3 residues: CASTKRGNTGELFF. CDR3 sequence (DNA): TGTGCCAGCACCAAGCGCGGGAACACCGGGGAGCTGTTTTTT. The gene calls are TRBV6-1 and TRBJ2-2, with D uncertain. The CDR3 is 14 amino acids. Per the germline V gene, CDR1 is MNHNS and CDR2 is SASEGT. Trimming pared 7 bases from V and 1 base from J, leaving 10 bases between.

CDR3 sequence reads: CASSIISGSSYEQYF. Written as DNA, the CDR3 is TGTGCCAGTAGTATTATAAGCGGGAGCTCCTACGAGCAGTACTTC. This sequence joins TRBV19 and TRBJ2-7; 8 bases are shared with TRBD2. The V segment lost 3 bases and the J segment 0 bases; nucleotides outside the gene matches: 4. The CDR3 loop spans 15 amino acids. Per the germline V gene, CDR1 is LNHDA and CDR2 is SQIVND (reference sequence).

CDR3 residues: CASSLFPRRLNTEAFF. In DNA form, the CDR3 reads TGTGCCAGCAGTTTATTTCCCAGAAGATTAAACACTGAAGCTTTCTTT. The V gene is TRBV27, the J gene TRBJ1-1; D call uncertain. The CDR3 contains 16 residues. Germline V gene sequence: CDR1 MNHEY, CDR2 SMNVEV (reference sequence). V lost 1 base and J lost 2, with 14 bases in between.